This TCR beta chain is drawn from a study of Tregs in tolerant kidney transplant recipients. Trimming stripped 2 bases from V and 4 bases from J, with 14 bases between. The CDR3 covers 15 residues. Germline CDR1 MNHNY, CDR2 SVGAGI (reference sequence). Study-level results: Validation in larger populations is needed because few patients were studied.

Comments on this clone: The antigen is undetermined.

The table came from immunoSEQ multiplex PCR; TCRdb's copy has only in-frame clones and leaves some out. The repertoire holds roughly 250,000 clones, with roughly four fifths as singletons. The sequence was collected from a human donor in good health. The specimen was CD4+ T cells from blood. This rearrangement joins TRBV6-6 to TRBJ2-5, with D perhaps TRBD2 (6 bases). The CDR3 DNA follows: TGTGCCAGCAGTTACCTCGGGAGTGGGGCAGAGACCCAGTACTTC. The encoded protein is CASSYLGSGAETQYF.